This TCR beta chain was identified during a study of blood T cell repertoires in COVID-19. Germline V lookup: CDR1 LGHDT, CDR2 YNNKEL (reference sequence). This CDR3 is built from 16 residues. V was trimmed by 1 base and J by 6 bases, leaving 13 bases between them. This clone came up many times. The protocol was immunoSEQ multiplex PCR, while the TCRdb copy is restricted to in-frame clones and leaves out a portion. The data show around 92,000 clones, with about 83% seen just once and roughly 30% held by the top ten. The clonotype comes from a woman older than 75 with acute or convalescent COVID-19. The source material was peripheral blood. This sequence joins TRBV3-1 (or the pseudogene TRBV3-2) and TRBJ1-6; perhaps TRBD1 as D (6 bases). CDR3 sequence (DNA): TGTGCCAGCAGCCAAGGGGGGCCTTCACTTAATTCACCCCTCCACTTT. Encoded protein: CASSQGGPSLNSPLHF.